These 29 T cell receptor beta chains share one sample of origin, sequenced in a study of T cells after posttransplantation cyclophosphamide. Assay used: immunoSEQ multiplex PCR; TCRdb lists only in-frame clones, some missing. Recorded here are under 40,000 clones, with no singletons, and the ten leading clones hold under 7%. The specimen was PBMCs. These receptor sequences come from a woman aged 45-59 years in good health and a related stem cell transplant donor.

This clone was seen only a few times. The chain uses TRBV6-5 and TRBJ1-3, with 10 bases aligning to TRBD1. Trimming at V came to 2 bases and at J to 8 bases, leaving 3 bases not matched to a gene. Germline V gene lookup returns CDR1 MNHEY and CDR2 SVGAGI. There are 14 residues in the CDR3. CDR3 nucleotide sequence: TGTGCCAGCAGTTACCGGGACAGGGGAGACACCATATATTTT. Translating it yields CASSYRDRGDTIYF.

This clone has more than one count but fewer than ten. This chain connects TRBV7-2 to TRBJ2-5; 7 bases agree with TRBD2. Unmatched junction bases numbered 8, after V lost 2 bases and J lost 5 bases. The germline V gene has CDR1 SGHTA and CDR2 FQGNSA. This CDR3 region has 15 residues. The CDR3 sequence is CASSLLAAQGETQYF. CDR3 coding DNA: TGTGCCAGCAGCTTACTAGCGGCCCAAGGCGAGACCCAGTACTTC.

This clone was detected only a few times. This rearrangement joins TRBV6-5 to TRBJ2-5, with a weak D call TRBD1 (7 bases). There are 14 residues in the CDR3. Germline V CDR1 and CDR2: MNHEY, SVGAGI. The ends were cut back, 5 bases at V and 7 bases at J, with 17 bases in the middle. CDR3 region: CASSAVQGEATQYF. In DNA form, the CDR3 reads TGTGCCAGCAGTGCCGTCCAGGGGGAGGCGACCCAGTACTTC.

The genes are TRBV9 and TRBJ2-5; D gene ambiguous. V gave up 1 base and J gave up 4 bases, with 23 bases separating them. CDR3 length: 18 residues. Germline lookup yields CDR1 SGDLS and CDR2 YYNGEE. The CDR3 reads CASSVRGVGYETGETQYF. CDR3 DNA: TGTGCCAGCAGCGTACGTGGTGTGGGCTATGAGACCGGAGAGACCCAGTACTTC.

This chain joins TRBV19 and TRBJ2-3; 9 bases agree with TRBD2. Germline trimming cut 3 bases from V and 2 bases from J; bases unmatched to any gene: 6. Germline loops: CDR1 LNHDA, CDR2 SQIVND (reference sequence). The CDR3 contains 16 residues. The CDR3 DNA reads as TGTGCCAGTAGTATTGCCGCTAGCGGGATCACAGATACGCAGTATTTT. Encoded protein: CASSIAASGITDTQYF.

The J gene is TRBJ2-5, the V gene TRBV7-2, with TRBD1 matching 7 bases. Looked up from germline, CDR1 is SGHTA and CDR2 is FQGNSA. V lost 5 bases to trimming and J lost 0 bases; unmatched junction nucleotides: 3. This CDR3 is built from 14 residues. The CDR3 DNA reads as TGTGCCAGCAGCCCCACAGGGGACCAAGAGACCCAGTACTTC. This encodes CASSPTGDQETQYF.

This clone has ten or more counts. The rearrangement links TRBV7-9 to TRBJ2-7, with 7 positions matching TRBD2. With 5 bases clipped from V and 5 bases from J, the junction kept 12 bases outside the gene matches. CDR3 size: 15 residues. Germline V gene lookup returns CDR1 SEHNR and CDR2 FQNEAQ (reference sequence). DNA for the CDR3: TGTGCCAGCAGCCGCGGGGGAAATGCGATCCACGAGCAGTACTTC. Translating gives CASSRGGNAIHEQYF.

This clone was picked up many times. The V call is TRBV28, the J call TRBJ2-7; 10 bases are a match to TRBD2. Trimming cost V 2 bases and J 5 bases; bases outside gene matches: 0. Germline assignment: CDR1 MDHEN and CDR2 SYDVKM. This CDR3 is 13 amino acids long. The DNA of the CDR3 is TGTGCCAGCAGTTTAACTAGCGGGAACGAGCAGTACTTC. Encoded protein: CASSLTSGNEQYF.

This clone was counted ten times or more. V and J are TRBV24-1 and TRBJ1-5; TRBD1 might be the D (6 bases). Looked up from germline, CDR1 is KGHDR and CDR2 is SFDVKD. The CDR3 has 13 residues. The V end lost 2 bases, the J end lost 6 bases, and 7 bases lay between the germline ends. CDR3 residues: CATSDYRAQPQHF. Written as DNA, the CDR3 is TGTGCCACCAGTGATTACAGGGCTCAGCCCCAGCATTTT.

This clone was counted ten times or more. The junction does not match germline at one end; this may be a read error. The CDR3 DNA is TGTGCCAGCAGCGTAGATCCTAGCTCCCACAATGAGCAGTTCTTC. This translates into CASSVDPSSHNEQFF. V is TRBV9 and J is TRBJ2-1; maybe TRBD2 (5 bases). In germline, CDR1 is SGDLS, CDR2 YYNGEE. The length of the CDR3 is 15 residues.

This clone has at least ten counts. V is TRBV5-4 and J is TRBJ2-2, with TRBD2 as a possible D gene (5 bases). The CDR3 runs 15 residues. V was cut by 4 bases and J by 5 bases, with 15 bases left in between. Germline CDR1 SGHNT, CDR2 YYREEE (reference sequence). The CDR3: CASSPGSSETGELFF. The CDR3 DNA reads as TGTGCCAGCAGCCCGGGGTCTAGTGAGACCGGGGAGCTGTTTTTT.

This clone came up many times. The chain is built from TRBV5-4 and TRBJ1-4, with 9 bases that match TRBD1. The germline gives CDR1 SGHNT, CDR2 YYREEE (reference sequence). V gave up 4 bases and J gave up 6 bases; unmatched junction bases: 10. This CDR3 is 16 amino acids long. CDR3 in amino acids: CASSPTGGAGDEKLFF. DNA of the CDR3: TGTGCCAGCAGCCCCACAGGGGGCGCGGGAGATGAAAAACTGTTTTTT.

This clone was counted at least ten times. The chain uses TRBV4-2 and TRBJ2-7; possibly TRBD1 for D (6 bases). V was shortened by 1 base and J by 7 bases, with 14 bases between the two germline ends. The germline gives CDR1 LGHNA, CDR2 YNFKEQ. The CDR3 sequence is 14 residues long. CDR3 sequence: CASSQVRDTSEQYF. The CDR3 coding sequence is TGTGCCAGCAGCCAAGTCCGGGACACCAGTGAGCAGTACTTC.

This clone was found many times. V and J are TRBV12-3 or TRBV12-4 and TRBJ2-3, with TRBD1 as a possible D gene (5 bases). V lost 5 bases and J 2 bases, leaving 11 bases between the germline ends. This CDR3 region has 14 residues. The CDR3 DNA sequence: TGTGCCAGCAGTCTAGGGGCACACACAGATACGCAGTATTTT. Translation: CASSLGAHTDTQYF.

This clone has at least ten counts. The chain carries TRBV10-3 and TRBJ1-1; D remains ambiguous. This CDR3 has 15 residues. Germline loops: CDR1 ENHRY, CDR2 SYGVKD. V was cut by 1 base and J by 1 base, with 10 bases left in between. CDR3 nucleotides: TGTGCCATCAGTGAGTTGGGCCCGCGGAACACTGAAGCTTTCTTT. It translates to CAISELGPRNTEAFF.

Only a few counts were recorded for this clone. The V gene is TRBV30, the J gene TRBJ1-5; a weak D match, TRBD1 (6 bases). The CDR3 length is 17 residues. Germline CDR1 reads GTSNPN; CDR2 reads SVGIG (reference sequence). Between the trimmed V and J ends, which lost 0 bases and 3 bases, there was a span of 18 bases. The CDR3 protein is CAWSVFNGGGNNQPQHF. The DNA of the CDR3 is TGTGCCTGGAGTGTATTTAACGGAGGGGGTAACAATCAGCCCCAGCATTTT. The full variable domain, with the rest looked up from reference TRBV30 and TRBJ1-5, is SQTIHQWPATLVQPVGSPLSLECTVEGTSNPNLYWYRQAAGRGLQLLFYSVGIGQISSEVPQNLSASRPQDRQFILSSKKLLLSDSGFYLCAWSVFNGGGNNQPQHFGDGTRLSIL.

This clone was recorded at least ten times. The rearrangement uses TRBV6-5 and TRBJ1-1, with D unclear. Germline CDR1 and CDR2: MNHEY and SVGAGI. The CDR3 loop spans 14 amino acids. The germline V and J ends were trimmed by 2 bases and 6 bases, with 13 bases remaining between them. The CDR3 loop reads CASSYRGNRAEAFF. CDR3 nucleotides: TGTGCCAGCAGTTACCGAGGTAATAGGGCTGAAGCTTTCTTT.

This clone has a count of ten or more. In nucleotides, the CDR3 is TGTGCCAGCAGTTCCGTCGGGGGGTCCTACAATGAGCAGTTCTTC. Translating it yields CASSSVGGSYNEQFF. The chain has TRBV6-6 and TRBJ2-1; 7 nucleotides line up with TRBD2. J lost 1 base, V lost 4 bases, and 4 bases had no gene match. The CDR3 consists of 15 residues. The germline V gene has CDR1 MNHNY and CDR2 SVGAGI (reference sequence).

This clone was counted only a few times. The sample holds other DNA sequences that translate to the same CDR3. Here the CDR3 reads CASSFGEAGGYTF. In DNA form, the CDR3 reads TGTGCCAGCAGCTTTGGCGAGGCGGGTGGCTACACCTTC. The J gene is TRBJ1-2, the V gene TRBV7-9; D uncertain. Germline CDR1 and CDR2: SEHNR and FQNEAQ (reference sequence). This CDR3 region has 13 residues. V was clipped by 3 bases and J by 7 bases, with 12 bases between them.

This clone appeared many times. CDR3 sequence (DNA): TGTGCCAGCAGTCGCAGGGTGAATGGGGTGAACACTGAAGCTTTCTTT. Translation: CASSRRVNGVNTEAFF. The rearrangement links TRBV6-6 to TRBJ1-1; tentative D call: TRBD1 (5 bases). CDR3 length: 16 amino acids. Germline CDR1 and CDR2: MNHNY and SVGAGI (reference sequence). The germline V and J ends were trimmed by 5 bases and 0 bases, with 16 bases remaining between them.

The rearrangement joins TRBV11-2 to TRBJ2-2; 10 bases line up with TRBD2. With V trimmed by 3 bases and J by 4 bases, 5 bases remained unmatched. This CDR3 has 16 residues. In germline, CDR1 is SGHAT, CDR2 FQNNGV. CDR3: CASSFSSGRATGELFF. The CDR3, as DNA: TGTGCCAGCAGCTTTTCTAGCGGGAGAGCCACCGGGGAGCTGTTTTTT.

This clone was seen at least ten times. The gene calls are TRBV6-4 and TRBJ2-2; 11 positions match TRBD2. V lost 9 bases and J lost 4; bases outside the gene matches: 4. The CDR3 has 14 residues. Germline V lookup: CDR1 MRHNA, CDR2 SNTAGT. This CDR3 is CASRLAGTTGELFF. CDR3 in DNA: TGTGCCAGTAGACTAGCGGGAACCACCGGGGAGCTGTTTTTT.

This clone appeared many times. The rearrangement links TRBV7-8 to TRBJ2-1; TRBD1 agrees at 11 bases. CDR3 size: 13 residues. Trimming removed 8 bases from V and 7 bases from J; junction bases left unmatched: 4. From germline, CDR1 is SGHVS and CDR2 FQNEAQ. The CDR3: CASRDRGKNEQFF. The CDR3 DNA is TGTGCCAGCCGGGACAGGGGGAAGAATGAGCAGTTCTTC.

This clone was found many times. The chain couples TRBV5-5 to TRBJ2-7, with 8 positions matching TRBD1. The CDR3 contains 14 residues. V shed 0 bases and J 4 bases; nucleotides not matched to a gene: 3. The germline gives CDR1 SGHKS, CDR2 YYEKEE (reference sequence). CDR3 protein: CASSLGQGLYEQYF. CDR3 coding DNA: TGTGCCAGCAGCTTGGGACAGGGGCTTTACGAGCAGTACTTC. The variable domain in full, completed from reference TRBV5-5 and TRBJ2-7, reads DAGVTQSPTHLIKTRGQQVTLRCSPISGHKSVSWYQQVLGQGPQFIFQYYEKEERGRGNFPDRFSARQFPNYSSELNVNALLLGDSALYLCASSLGQGLYEQYFGPGTRLTVT.

This clone has at least ten counts. This chain uses TRBV19 with TRBJ1-2; 8 bases map to TRBD1. V gave up 6 bases and J gave up 4 bases; unmatched junction bases: 10. CDR1 and CDR2 (germline): LNHDA, SQIVND (reference sequence). This CDR3 is built from 15 residues. The CDR3 loop is CASRPLTGEGYGYTF. CDR3 nucleotide sequence: TGTGCCAGTAGACCCCTGACAGGGGAGGGCTATGGCTACACCTTC. The entire variable domain, with the rest obtained from reference TRBV19 and TRBJ1-2, is as follows: DGGITQSPKYLFRKEGQNVTLSCEQNLNHDAMYWYRQDPGQGLRLIYYSQIVNDFQKGDIAEGYSVSREKKESFPLTVTSAQKNPTAFYLCASRPLTGEGYGYTFGSGTRLTVV.

In DNA form, the CDR3 reads TGCGCCAGCAGTCCCGGACAGGGCTTACAGCGGGGTTGGAATGAGCAGTTCTTC. Residues: CASSPGQGLQRGWNEQFF. The chain couples TRBV5-1 to TRBJ2-1; a weak D match, TRBD1 (8 bases). V was trimmed by 5 bases and J by 7 bases, leaving 28 bases between them. CDR1 and CDR2 (germline): SGHRS, YFSETQ. The CDR3 totals 18 residues.

This clone was detected many times. The V gene is TRBV7-9, the J gene TRBJ1-3; 8 nucleotides match TRBD1. The CDR3 contains 17 residues. The germline V gene encodes CDR1 SEHNR and CDR2 FQNEAQ (reference sequence). CDR3 nucleotide sequence: TGTGCAAGTCGCATCAGAAGGACAGGGCTTGCTGGAAACACCATATATTTT. Its protein product is CASRIRRTGLAGNTIYF.

This clone has just a few counts. This chain links TRBV28 with TRBJ1-5, with D possibly TRBD1 on 5 matching bases. In germline, CDR1 is MDHEN, CDR2 SYDVKM. This CDR3 comprises 15 residues. Trimming cost V 4 bases and J 3 bases, with 13 bases left between them. CDR3 sequence: CASSSSMGPNQPQHF. The CDR3 DNA is TGTGCCAGCAGTTCCTCTATGGGGCCCAATCAGCCCCAGCATTTT.

This clone was seen repeatedly, ten times or more. V usage is TRBV19 and J usage is TRBJ1-1, with 7 nucleotides matching TRBD1. The V and J ends lost 4 bases and 1 base, in that order; junction bases with no gene match: 9. The CDR3 spans 16 residues. Germline lookup yields CDR1 LNHDA and CDR2 SQIVND (reference sequence). The CDR3 is CASSSRQGLQNTEAFF. CDR3 sequence (DNA): TGTGCCAGTAGTAGCCGACAGGGCCTGCAGAACACTGAAGCTTTCTTT.